The 22 T cell receptor beta chains reported below all come from one sample, sequenced in a study of blood T cells in healthy people across ages. It was with a sample-barcoded 5' primer and a J-beta primer mix that a second PCR of roughly 7 to 12 cycles was run. TCRdb used MiXCR to reprocess the 5' RACE reads, holding one entry per CDR3 protein. The data show fewer than 1,000,000 distinct CDR3 sequences, about 42% seen once. The sample comprised blood. The origin of the receptors is a man in his sixties in good health.

This clonotype was picked up many times. The chain has TRBV29-1 and TRBJ2-7, with 8 bases fitting TRBD2. After removal of 6 bases from V and 4 bases from J, the junction contained 14 bases not matched to a gene. Germline lookup yields CDR1 SQVTM and CDR2 ANQGSEA. CDR3 length: 15 residues. The CDR3 protein is CSVQKYLAGPYEQYF. CDR3 nucleotides: TGCAGCGTACAAAAGTATCTAGCGGGCCCTTACGAGCAGTACTTC.

This clonotype was picked up a small number of times. The rearrangement joins TRBV7-2 to TRBJ2-7, with D unresolved. Germline V CDR1 and CDR2: SGHTA, FQGNSA. CDR3 length: 15 amino acids. V lost 2 bases to trimming and J lost 0 bases, with 11 bases between them. The DNA of the CDR3 is TGTGCCAGCAGCTTACGACTTTCTAGCTCCTACGAGCAGTACTTC. Translated, it gives CASSLRLSSSYEQYF. Full variable domain (outside the CDR3, taken from reference TRBV7-2 and TRBJ2-7): GAGVSQSPSNKVTEKGKDVELRCDPISGHTALYWYRQSLGQGLEFLIYFQGNSAPDKSGLPSDRFSAERTGGSVSTLTIQRTQQEDSAVYLCASSLRLSSSYEQYFGPGTRLTVT.

This clonotype was seen a single time. This sequence joins TRBV20-1 and TRBJ2-3, with TRBD2 matching over 9 bases. The CDR3 runs to 15 residues. With V trimmed by 4 bases and J by 2 bases, 7 bases remained unmatched. The germline V gene has CDR1 DFQATT and CDR2 SNEGSKA (reference sequence). Here the CDR3 reads CSAIQLAGDTDTQYF. The CDR3 nucleotides read TGCAGTGCTATTCAGTTAGCGGGGGACACAGATACGCAGTATTTT.

The chain links TRBV7-2 to TRBJ2-1; tentatively, D is TRBD1 or TRBD2 (7 bases each). With 4 bases removed from V and 8 bases from J, the gap between germline ends came to 18 bases. Per the germline V gene, CDR1 is SGHTA and CDR2 is FQGNSA. CDR3 length equals 15 residues. CDR3 in amino acids: CASSSQGGVRHEQFF. CDR3 DNA: TGTGCCAGCAGCTCCCAGGGGGGGGTTCGCCATGAGCAGTTCTTC.

This clonotype was seen a few times. The chain couples TRBV7-9 to TRBJ1-1, with a possible D match to TRBD1 (5 bases). CDR3 length: 13 residues. Germline CDR1 SEHNR, CDR2 FQNEAQ (reference sequence). V shed 1 base and J shed 11 bases, with 14 bases lying between them. The CDR3 loop reads CASSLDPGPRAFF. CDR3 sequence (DNA): TGTGCCAGCAGCTTAGATCCAGGGCCCCGGGCTTTCTTT.

This clonotype has more than one count but fewer than ten. The chain recombines TRBV29-1 with TRBJ1-1; the D is unclear. The CDR3 loop spans 12 amino acids. The germline CDR1 and CDR2 sequences are SQVTM and ANQGSEA. Trimming cost V 5 bases and J 5 bases, with 12 bases left between them. The CDR3 sequence is CSVYSGGTEAFF. DNA of the CDR3: TGCAGCGTTTACTCCGGTGGGACTGAAGCTTTCTTT.

This chain joins TRBV5-1 and TRBJ2-7; D remains unclear. This CDR3 has 13 amino acids. Germline V gene lookup returns CDR1 SGHRS and CDR2 YFSETQ. Trimming stripped 0 bases from V and 5 bases from J, with 9 bases between. The CDR3 DNA sequence: TGCGCCAGCAGCTTGGACCCAAACGACGAGCAGTACTTC. This codes for CASSLDPNDEQYF.

V gene TRBV4-1 combines with J gene TRBJ1-6, with TRBD1 identical over 7 bases. The length of the CDR3 is 18 residues. Germline loops: CDR1 MGHRA, CDR2 YSYEKL. V was clipped by 1 base and J by 10 bases; unmatched bases: 16. The CDR3, as DNA: TGCGCCAGCAGCCAAGCCAAGCCCGGGGGACAGTATTTATCACCCCTCCACTTT. Translated: CASSQAKPGGQYLSPLHF.

J is TRBJ2-5 and V is TRBV11-2; 10 nucleotides align to TRBD2. The CDR3 contains 17 residues. The germline CDR1 and CDR2 sequences are SGHAT and FQNNGV. V lost 4 bases, J lost 8 bases, and 16 bases stayed unmatched. DNA for the CDR3: TGTGCCAGCAGCTCCCTGGGAGGGACTAGCGATCCCGCAACCCAGTACTTC. Protein product: CASSSLGGTSDPATQYF.

CDR3 DNA: TGTGCCAGCTCCCCGGGTAGGCTGCAAGAGACCCAGTACTTC. This encodes CASSPGRLQETQYF. The chain joins TRBV18 to TRBJ2-5; D is unclear. Deletions cut 6 bases from V and 2 bases from J, with 13 bases between. Germline V gene data show CDR1 as KGHSH and CDR2 as LQKENI. The CDR3 is 14 residues long.

To note about this clonotype: One end of the junction fails to match germline, which may point to a read error. The chain carries TRBV3-1 and TRBJ2-7, with 10 bases matching TRBD1. CDR3 length equals 16 residues. Germline V CDR1 and CDR2: LGHDT, YNNKEL (reference sequence). CDR3 sequence (DNA): TGTGCCAGCAGCCGGATGAAGACAGGGGGCGTCGAGACCCAGTATTTC. Translating gives CASSRMKTGGVETQYF.

The chain joins TRBV9 to TRBJ2-7; TRBD1 aligns across 10 bases. The CDR3 consists of 14 residues. From germline, CDR1 is SGDLS and CDR2 YYNGEE. With V trimmed by 4 bases and J by 5 bases, 6 bases remained unmatched. CDR3 loop: CASSPWTGGNEQYF. The CDR3 DNA reads TGTGCCAGCAGCCCGTGGACAGGGGGTAACGAGCAGTACTTC.

This chain uses TRBV5-1 with TRBJ2-5; possible D gene TRBD2, 7 bases. V lost 0 bases and J lost 6, with 15 bases in between. Per the germline V gene, CDR1 is SGHRS and CDR2 is YFSETQ. The CDR3 runs 15 residues. The CDR3 sequence: CASSLEARGQQTQYF. In DNA, the CDR3 is TGCGCCAGCAGCTTGGAGGCGCGGGGGCAGCAGACCCAGTACTTC. Combining the CDR3 with reference TRBV5-1 and TRBJ2-5 gives the whole variable domain KAGVTQTPRYLIKTRGQQVTLSCSPISGHRSVSWYQQTPGQGLQFLFEYFSETQRNKGNFPGRFSGRQFSNSRSEMNVSTLELGDSALYLCASSLEARGQQTQYFGPGTRLLVL.

The rearrangement uses TRBV6-5 and TRBJ1-2; weak D call: TRBD1 (6 bases). This CDR3 is built from 16 residues. V shed 0 bases and J shed 2 bases, with 13 bases lying between them. Germline loops: CDR1 MNHEY, CDR2 SVGAGI. CDR3 nucleotide sequence: TGTGCCAGCAGTTACTCGAATTGGGGGCCGAACTATGGCTACACCTTC. It encodes CASSYSNWGPNYGYTF.

This clonotype was seen more than once but under ten times. V gene TRBV9 combines with J gene TRBJ2-5, with a weak D call TRBD2 (6 bases). With 3 bases removed from V and 1 base from J, the gap between germline ends came to 16 bases. The CDR3 is 16 residues long. CDR1 is SGDLS and CDR2 is YYNGEE in the germline V gene. CDR3 sequence: CASSAQGLGGQETQYF. In DNA, the CDR3 is TGTGCCAGCAGCGCGCAAGGTCTGGGGGGCCAAGAGACCCAGTACTTC.

This clonotype was observed many times. J is TRBJ2-5 and V is TRBV15; weak D call: TRBD1 (6 bases). The CDR3 spans 15 residues. Germline CDR1 LNHNV, CDR2 YYDKDF (reference sequence). Trimming shortened V by 2 bases and J by 5 bases, and 15 bases separated the two germline ends. The CDR3 DNA sequence: TGTGCCACCAGCAGATCGACAGGTGATCGGGAGACCCAGTACTTC. It specifies CATSRSTGDRETQYF. Variable domain in full (rest from reference TRBV15 and TRBJ2-5): DAMVIQNPRYQVTQFGKPVTLSCSQTLNHNVMYWYQQKSSQAPKLLFHYYDKDFNNEADTPDNFQSRRPNTSFCFLDIRSPGLGDTAMYLCATSRSTGDRETQYFGPGTRLLVL.

This clonotype was detected many times. The chain carries TRBV9 and TRBJ2-7; 7 bases agree with TRBD2. CDR3 length: 16 residues. CDR1 and CDR2 (germline): SGDLS, YYNGEE. The ends lost 0 bases at V and 4 bases at J; junction bases unmatched: 10. The CDR3 coding sequence is TGTGCCAGCAGCGTAGTAGCGGGCGCCTCCAGATACGAGCAGTACTTC. The encoded protein is CASSVVAGASRYEQYF. The entire variable domain, with the rest obtained from reference TRBV9 and TRBJ2-7, is as follows: DSGVTQTPKHLITATGQRVTLRCSPRSGDLSVYWYQQSLDQGLQFLIQYYNGEERAKGNILERFSAQQFPDLHSELNLSSLELGDSALYFCASSVVAGASRYEQYFGPGTRLTVT.

The chain carries TRBV21-1 and TRBJ2-7; TRBD1 is the table's D call and was not checked against the DNA. TRBV21-1 is shown as a pseudogene. This CDR3 spans 17 amino acids. The CDR3 DNA follows: TGTGCCAGCAGCAAAGCTCAGTTCGGACAGGGACCCTACGAGCAGTACTTC. Protein product: CASSKAQFGQGPYEQYF.

V usage is TRBV12-3 or TRBV12-4 and J usage is TRBJ1-4; perhaps TRBD1 as D (5 bases). V dropped 5 bases and J dropped 10 bases, with 11 bases sitting between them. This CDR3 contains 12 residues. The CDR3 coding sequence is TGTGCCAGCAGTCGGATTGGGGGAAAACTGTTTTTT. It yields the protein CASSRIGGKLFF.

This clonotype was seen only a few times. The V gene is TRBV27, the J gene TRBJ2-1; no reliable D call. Trimming stripped 7 bases from V and 9 bases from J, with 19 bases between. Germline CDR1 and CDR2: MNHEY and SMNVEV (reference sequence). CDR3 length: 14 amino acids. For the CDR3, the DNA is TGTGCCAGCACCCAAATCCTCGGAATGGGTGAGCAGTTCTTC. Its translation: CASTQILGMGEQFF.

The chain has TRBV6-5 and TRBJ2-5, with 10 bases matching TRBD2. This CDR3 has 12 amino acids. Germline assignment: CDR1 MNHEY and CDR2 SVGAGI. Losses at the gene ends were 4 bases for V and 11 bases for J; bases not matched to a gene: 4. The CDR3 loop reads CASSWLAGEQYF. The CDR3 nucleotides read TGTGCCAGCAGTTGGCTAGCGGGGGAGCAGTACTTC.

The chain employs TRBV4-3 and TRBJ1-5, with D hard to call. In germline, CDR1 is LGHNA, CDR2 YSLEER. With 0 bases removed from V and 4 bases from J, the gap between germline ends came to 16 bases. The CDR3 loop spans 17 amino acids. CDR3 coding DNA: TGCGCCAGCAGCCAAGATGCCTCTCGGACGAGGAATCAGCCCCAGCATTTT. Translation gives CASSQDASRTRNQPQHF.